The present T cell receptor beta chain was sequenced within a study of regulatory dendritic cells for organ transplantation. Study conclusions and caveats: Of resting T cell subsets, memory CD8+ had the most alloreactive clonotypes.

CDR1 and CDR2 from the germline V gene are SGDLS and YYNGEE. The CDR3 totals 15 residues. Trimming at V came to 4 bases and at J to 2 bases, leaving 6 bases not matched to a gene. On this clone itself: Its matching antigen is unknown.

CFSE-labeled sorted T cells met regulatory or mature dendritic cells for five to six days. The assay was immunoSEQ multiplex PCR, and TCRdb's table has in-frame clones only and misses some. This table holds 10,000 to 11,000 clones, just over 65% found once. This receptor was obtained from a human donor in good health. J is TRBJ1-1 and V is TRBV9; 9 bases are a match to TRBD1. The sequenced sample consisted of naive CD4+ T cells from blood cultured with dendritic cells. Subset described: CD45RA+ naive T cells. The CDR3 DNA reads TGTGCCAGCAGCCCGCGGACAGGGGCCAACACTGAAGCTTTCTTT. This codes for CASSPRTGANTEAFF.